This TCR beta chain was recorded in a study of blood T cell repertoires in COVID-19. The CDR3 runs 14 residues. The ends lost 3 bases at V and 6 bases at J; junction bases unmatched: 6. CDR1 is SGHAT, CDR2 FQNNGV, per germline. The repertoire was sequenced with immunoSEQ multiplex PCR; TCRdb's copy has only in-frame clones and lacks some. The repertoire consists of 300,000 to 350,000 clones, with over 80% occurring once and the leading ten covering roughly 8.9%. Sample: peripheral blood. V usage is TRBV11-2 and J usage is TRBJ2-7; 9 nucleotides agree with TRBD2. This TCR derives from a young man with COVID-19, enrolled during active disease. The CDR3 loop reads CASSLLAGRGEQYF. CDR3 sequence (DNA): TGTGCCAGCAGCTTGCTAGCGGGAAGGGGCGAGCAGTACTTC.